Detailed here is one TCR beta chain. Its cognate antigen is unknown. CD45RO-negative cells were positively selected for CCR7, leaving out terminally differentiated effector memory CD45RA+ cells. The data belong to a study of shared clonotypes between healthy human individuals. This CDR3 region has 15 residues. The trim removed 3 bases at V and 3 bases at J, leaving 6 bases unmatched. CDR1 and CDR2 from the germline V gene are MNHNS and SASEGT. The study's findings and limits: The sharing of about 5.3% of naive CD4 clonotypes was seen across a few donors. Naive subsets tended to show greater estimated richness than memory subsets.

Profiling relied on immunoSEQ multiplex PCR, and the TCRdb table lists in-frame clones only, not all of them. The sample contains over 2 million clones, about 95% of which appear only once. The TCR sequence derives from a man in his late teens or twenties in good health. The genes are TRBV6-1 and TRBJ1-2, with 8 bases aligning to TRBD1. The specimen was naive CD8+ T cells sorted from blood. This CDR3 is CASSDPQTGDYGYTF. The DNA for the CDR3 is TGTGCCAGCAGTGATCCCCAGACAGGGGACTATGGCTACACCTTC.